The next 32 T cell receptor beta chains were all read from a single sample in a study of early T cells in non-severe SARS-CoV-2 infection. Each CDR3 protein is one row after TCRdb ran MiXCR on the 5' RACE reads. The sample lists 68,000 or so distinct CDR3 sequences, roughly a tenth occurring once. Sequencing was done on a sample of whole blood. These receptors originate from an adult who was a healthcare worker with PCR-confirmed SARS-CoV-2 infection or an uninfected control (not recorded which).

This clonotype was found a few times. The chain recombines TRBV20-1 with TRBJ2-3; 9 nucleotides agree with TRBD1. Trimming cost V 5 bases and J 6 bases; bases outside gene matches: 9. CDR3 length: 14 amino acids. The germline V gene encodes CDR1 DFQATT and CDR2 SNEGSKA (reference sequence). Here the CDR3 reads CSALRDRAHDTQYF. Here the CDR3 DNA reads TGCAGTGCTCTCCGGGACAGGGCTCATGATACGCAGTATTTT.

This clonotype has a handful of counts. The chain is built from TRBV7-2 and TRBJ2-7, with D hard to call. The CDR3 covers 13 residues. The V and J ends lost 0 bases and 5 bases respectively, with 8 bases between them. Looked up from germline, CDR1 is SGHTA and CDR2 is FQGNSA. The CDR3 DNA follows: TGTGCCAGCAGCTTAGCGTGGGTGGACGAGCAGTACTTC. Encoded protein: CASSLAWVDEQYF.

V and J are TRBV29-1 and TRBJ2-3; D not resolved. Germline loops: CDR1 SQVTM, CDR2 ANQGSEA. Trimming took off 5 bases at V and 2 bases at J, with 11 bases between the two ends. The length of the CDR3 is 13 residues. The CDR3 DNA reads TGCAGCGTTTATGGCGGAGCCACAGATACGCAGTATTTT. Protein: CSVYGGATDTQYF.

This clonotype was detected a few times. The rearrangement links TRBV5-1 to TRBJ2-5, with unresolved D. The germline V gene has CDR1 SGHRS and CDR2 YFSETQ. The CDR3 loop spans 14 amino acids. V was shortened by 0 bases and J by 4 bases, with 10 bases between the two germline ends. The CDR3 DNA reads as TGCGCCAGCAGCTTGGCATCGGGTCGAGAGACCCAGTACTTC. Translation gives CASSLASGRETQYF.

The chain has TRBV9 and TRBJ2-5, with D tentatively TRBD2 (5 bases). The germline V gene has CDR1 SGDLS and CDR2 YYNGEE. Trimming removed 4 bases at V and 5 bases at J, with 12 bases between. The CDR3 has 13 amino acids. The CDR3: CASSPLAWETQYF. The CDR3 nucleotides are TGTGCCAGCAGCCCTCTAGCTTGGGAGACCCAGTACTTC.

This clonotype was picked up many times. The chain carries TRBV5-4 and TRBJ2-1; 8 positions agree with TRBD2. The CDR3 is made up of 17 amino acids. Trimming cost V 0 bases and J 0 bases; bases outside gene matches: 5. Germline lookup yields CDR1 SGHNT and CDR2 YYREEE (reference sequence). This CDR3 reads CASSLGSGTSSYNEQFF. CDR3 DNA sequence: TGTGCCAGCAGCTTGGGGAGCGGGACTAGCTCCTACAATGAGCAGTTCTTC. Looking up the rest from reference TRBV5-4 and TRBJ2-1 gives the full variable domain: ETGVTQSPTHLIKTRGQQVTLRCSSQSGHNTVSWYQQALGQGPQFIFQYYREEENGRGNFPPRFSGLQFPNYSSELNVNALELDDSALYLCASSLGSGTSSYNEQFFGPGTRLTVL.

The table lists this clonotype with a few counts. The chain is built from TRBV2 and TRBJ2-3; 7 nucleotides align to TRBD1. The ends lost 3 bases at V and 2 bases at J; junction bases unmatched: 5. The CDR3 has 15 residues. The germline gives CDR1 SNHLY, CDR2 FYNNEI. CDR3 bases: TGTGCCAGCAGTGAGTGGGGACAGCACACAGATACGCAGTATTTT. This encodes CASSEWGQHTDTQYF.

The chain employs TRBV28 and TRBJ2-5; the D call may be TRBD1 or TRBD2 (5 bases each). Trimming took 7 bases from V and 2 from J, leaving 17 bases between them. This CDR3 is built from 15 residues. From germline, CDR1 is MDHEN and CDR2 SYDVKM. CDR3 region: CASTYGGWQQETQYF. The CDR3 coding sequence is TGTGCCAGCACCTATGGGGGATGGCAGCAAGAGACCCAGTACTTC. The whole variable domain, remainder taken from reference TRBV28 and TRBJ2-5, is DVKVTQSSRYLVKRTGEKVFLECVQDMDHENMFWYRQDPGLGLRLIYFSYDVKMKEKGDIPEGYSVSREKKERFSLILESASTNQTSMYLCASTYGGWQQETQYFGPGTRLLVL.

This clonotype was seen a handful of times. The chain uses TRBV11-2 and TRBJ2-1; 10 bases fit TRBD2. V gave up 4 bases and J gave up 6 bases; unmatched junction bases: 12. The CDR3 contains 17 residues. CDR1 SGHAT and CDR2 FQNNGV come from the germline V gene. The CDR3 loop reads CASSSTPRTSGINEQFF. Written as DNA, the CDR3 is TGTGCCAGCAGCTCCACCCCTCGGACTAGCGGCATCAATGAGCAGTTCTTC.

This sequence joins TRBV4-1 and TRBJ2-3; D possibly corresponds to TRBD1 (6 bases). V lost 1 base, J lost 3 bases, and 11 bases lay in between. The CDR3 covers 15 residues. Germline values: CDR1 MGHRA, CDR2 YSYEKL. The CDR3 sequence is CASSQVGAKTDTQYF. Written as DNA, the CDR3 is TGCGCCAGCAGCCAAGTGGGGGCTAAAACAGATACGCAGTATTTT.

The J gene is TRBJ2-4, the V gene TRBV7-2; 7 nucleotides line up with TRBD2. This CDR3 contains 15 residues. V lost 2 bases, J lost 7 bases, and 8 bases stayed unmatched. The germline gives CDR1 SGHTA, CDR2 FQGNSA. The CDR3 loop is CASSLYGGSFNIQYF. The DNA of the CDR3 is TGTGCCAGCAGCTTATACGGCGGGAGTTTCAACATTCAGTACTTC.

This clonotype was observed many times. The CDR3 DNA reads TGTGCCAGCAAGCGGGGGATGAACACTGAAGCTTTCTTT. It yields the protein CASKRGMNTEAFF. The chain has TRBV25-1 and TRBJ1-1; TRBD1 might be the D (5 bases). Trimming removed 7 bases at V and 0 bases at J, with 9 bases between. CDR1 and CDR2 from the germline V gene are MGHDK and SYGVNS. The CDR3 runs 13 residues.

For this clonotype: The final CDR3 position lacks the conserved phenylalanine or tryptophan, pointing to a likely read error. V and J are TRBV7-2 and TRBJ2-1; no definite D call. V lost 5 bases and J 7 bases, leaving 9 bases between the germline ends. Germline V gene sequence: CDR1 SGHTA, CDR2 FQGNSA. The CDR3 totals 12 residues. CDR3 bases: TGTGCCAGCAGCCTCCGCCCTAATGAGCAGTTCTTA. The encoded protein is CASSLRPNEQFL.

This clonotype was seen a few times. The chain links TRBV20-1 to TRBJ2-1; D gene unclear. The CDR3 totals 12 residues. V shed 0 bases and J shed 10 bases, with 10 bases lying between them. Germline V CDR1 and CDR2: DFQATT, SNEGSKA (reference sequence). CDR3 sequence reads: CSAREGIREQFF. CDR3 sequence (DNA): TGCAGTGCTAGAGAAGGTATACGGGAGCAGTTCTTC.

The chain links TRBV7-9 to TRBJ1-6; D may be TRBD1 (5 bases). Germline-derived CDR1 and CDR2 are SEHNR and FQNEAQ (reference sequence). CDR3 length equals 14 residues. V lost 3 bases to trimming and J lost 10 bases, with 13 bases between them. The CDR3 bases are TGTGCCAGCAGCTTTGGGGGTTCGGACTCACCCCTCCACTTT. It encodes CASSFGGSDSPLHF.

This clonotype was counted ten times or more. The chain has TRBV6-6 and TRBJ2-1; 9 nucleotides agree with TRBD1. Germline V gives CDR1 MNHNY, CDR2 SVGAGI (reference sequence). The CDR3 extends over 17 amino acids. The V gene end was trimmed by 4 bases and the J gene end by 8 bases; junction bases not matched to a gene: 15. CDR3 residues: CASSSPPGGQGIHEQFF. The CDR3 region has the DNA TGTGCCAGCAGTTCCCCGCCAGGGGGACAGGGTATCCATGAGCAGTTCTTC.

This clonotype was found many times. V and J are TRBV7-2 and TRBJ2-7; D unclear. Deletions cut 1 base from V and 6 bases from J, with 13 bases between. The CDR3 has 14 residues. From germline, CDR1 is SGHTA and CDR2 FQGNSA. CDR3 loop: CASSLGVALGEQYF. The CDR3 DNA sequence: TGTGCCAGCAGCTTAGGAGTCGCTCTTGGCGAGCAGTACTTC.

The rearrangement uses TRBV7-8 and TRBJ1-1; D is unclear. The V end was cut by 5 bases, the J end by 6 bases, with 16 bases between. The germline V gene encodes CDR1 SGHVS and CDR2 FQNEAQ. CDR3 length: 14 residues. DNA for the CDR3: TGTGCCAGCAGCCCCACGGCGAGCCCTCCTGAAGCTTTCTTT. As protein: CASSPTASPPEAFF.

This clonotype was found many times. The rearrangement uses TRBV6-6 and TRBJ2-1; 8 bases line up with TRBD1. Germline-derived CDR1 and CDR2 are MNHNY and SVGAGI (reference sequence). Unmatched junction bases numbered 2, after V lost 8 bases and J lost 5 bases. The CDR3 sequence is 12 residues long. CDR3 sequence: CASGQGDNEQFF. CDR3 DNA: TGTGCCAGCGGACAGGGAGACAATGAGCAGTTCTTC.

The chain uses TRBV6-5 and TRBJ2-2; 14 nucleotides align to TRBD2. The CDR3 runs to 17 residues. V shed 6 bases and J 3 bases; nucleotides not matched to a gene: 6. CDR1 and CDR2 (germline): MNHEY, SVGAGI. Here the CDR3 DNA reads TGTGCCAGCAGGGGGACTAGCGGGAGAGGGTACACCGGGGAGCTGTTTTTT. Residues: CASRGTSGRGYTGELFF.

V gene TRBV2 combines with J gene TRBJ1-1; a weak D match, TRBD1 (5 bases). CDR1 is SNHLY, CDR2 FYNNEI, per germline. Between the trimmed V and J ends, which lost 10 bases and 5 bases, there was a span of 11 bases. CDR3 length equals 11 residues. The CDR3, as DNA: TGTGCCACCGCGGGGGAGACTGAAGCTTTCTTT. This sequence encodes CATAGETEAFF.

This clonotype occurred many times. The rearrangement joins TRBV5-1 to TRBJ2-2; D uncertain. Trimming took 1 base from V and 2 from J, leaving 15 bases between them. The CDR3 is made up of 17 amino acids. Germline values: CDR1 SGHRS, CDR2 YFSETQ. CDR3 nucleotide sequence: TGCGCCAGCAGCTTGTTCCACGCGAGGTATAACACCGGGGAGCTGTTTTTT. Protein: CASSLFHARYNTGELFF.

This clonotype came up a few times. V and J are TRBV5-4 and TRBJ2-6, with D perhaps matching TRBD1 (5 bases). This CDR3 contains 15 residues. V was clipped by 4 bases and J by 0 bases, with 8 bases between them. Per the germline V gene, CDR1 is SGHNT and CDR2 is YYREEE (reference sequence). CDR3 bases: TGTGCCAGCAGCCCAGGGTACTCTGGGGCCAACGTCCTGACTTTC. It codes for CASSPGYSGANVLTF.

CDR3 DNA: TGTGCCAGCAGCCCTCGTTTGGGCGGGGACTCCTACGAGCAGTACTTC. It specifies CASSPRLGGDSYEQYF. The gene calls are TRBV9 and TRBJ2-7, with a tentative D call TRBD2 (6 bases). Germline CDR1 is SGDLS and CDR2 is YYNGEE. Trimming pared 4 bases from V and 0 bases from J, leaving 17 bases between. The CDR3 covers 16 residues.

This clonotype came up many times. The chain is built from TRBV12-3 or TRBV12-4 and TRBJ1-2, with 10 bases matching TRBD1. The CDR3 sequence is 16 residues long. After removal of 6 bases from V and 6 bases from J, the junction contained 13 bases not matched to a gene. CDR3 residues: CASSPSPGQGSHGYTF. The DNA of the CDR3 is TGTGCCAGCAGCCCGTCTCCGGGACAGGGGTCTCATGGCTACACCTTC.

In this sample, this clonotype turned up a few times. The V and J genes are TRBV5-1 and TRBJ2-7, with 9 bases lining up with TRBD1. V lost 4 bases to trimming and J lost 4 bases; unmatched junction nucleotides: 6. Per the germline V gene, CDR1 is SGHRS and CDR2 is YFSETQ. The CDR3 covers 14 residues. CDR3 coding DNA: TGCGCCAGCAGCCTGGACAGGGGATCGTACGAGCAGTACTTC. Amino acids: CASSLDRGSYEQYF.

This clonotype was counted many times. The rearrangement joins TRBV4-3 to TRBJ1-3; tentatively, D is TRBD1 (5 bases). Germline V lookup: CDR1 LGHNA, CDR2 YSLEER. V was trimmed by 3 bases and J by 0 bases, leaving 15 bases between them. CDR3 size: 17 residues. The chain's CDR3 is CASSHLRGGLSGNTIYF. CDR3 sequence (DNA): TGCGCCAGCAGCCACCTTCGCGGGGGTCTCTCTGGAAACACCATATATTTT.

This clonotype was seen ten or more times. The rearrangement uses TRBV12-3 or TRBV12-4 and TRBJ2-7; TRBD1 matches at 8 bases. Losses at the gene ends were 4 bases for V and 5 bases for J; bases not matched to a gene: 4. This CDR3 has 13 residues. CDR3: CASSSGQGHEQYF. The CDR3 nucleotides are TGTGCCAGCAGTTCAGGACAGGGTCACGAGCAGTACTTC.

In its sample, this clonotype was seen many times. The CDR3 region is CASSVSGTGYDEQYF. The CDR3 DNA follows: TGTGCCAGCAGCGTATCCGGGACAGGGTACGACGAGCAGTACTTC. The chain is built from TRBV6-1 and TRBJ2-7; TRBD1 matches at 9 bases. The germline V gene has CDR1 MNHNS and CDR2 SASEGT. J gave up 5 bases and V 6 bases, and 11 bases lay outside the gene matches. The CDR3 has 15 amino acids.

This clonotype was seen a few times. CDR3 bases: TGTGCCAGCAGCCCGAGGACAGGGGGTTCCACCAATGAGCAGTTCTTC. This translates into CASSPRTGGSTNEQFF. This chain connects TRBV7-6 to TRBJ2-1, with TRBD1 matching over 10 bases. The germline CDR1 and CDR2 sequences are SGHVS and FNYEAQ. Trimming cost V 5 bases and J 6 bases; bases outside gene matches: 10. The CDR3 is 16 residues long.

This clonotype was seen at least ten times. The chain joins TRBV7-9 to TRBJ2-5, with TRBD2 matching 8 bases. This CDR3 is 15 amino acids long. V lost 3 bases to trimming and J lost 4 bases; unmatched junction nucleotides: 7. Germline V gene lookup returns CDR1 SEHNR and CDR2 FQNEAQ (reference sequence). CDR3 DNA sequence: TGTGCCAGCAGCTTTCTGACGGGAGGGGGAGAGACCCAGTACTTC. Its translation is CASSFLTGGGETQYF.

This chain links TRBV11-2 with TRBJ2-7, with no clear D. CDR1 and CDR2 from the germline V gene are SGHAT and FQNNGV. The CDR3 is made up of 14 amino acids. V lost 0 bases and J lost 4, with 10 bases in between. CDR3 protein: CASSLEVGGYEQYF. The CDR3 bases are TGTGCCAGCAGCTTAGAGGTGGGCGGTTACGAGCAGTACTTC.